This TCR beta chain was identified in a study of T-cell memory formation after mild COVID-19. Regarding this clonotype: Antigen specificity is unknown.

TCRdb reprocessed the 5' RACE reads with MiXCR, giving one entry per CDR3 protein. In the table there are 140,000 to 150,000 distinct CDR3 sequences, approximately 25% of which are singletons. Study-level findings and limits: CD4+ bias marked clones expanding day 15 to 37, unlike balanced contracting clones. Memory cells collected pre-infection included some clones that later responded, suggesting cross-reactive memory joined.

The sample was PBMCs or a T cell subset sorted from them (not recorded which). The receptor was derived from an adult woman who had mild COVID-19 (a few samples of this study predate the infection). Cell type and time point are not known.

The CDR3 is CASSQGLASNEQFF. DNA of the CDR3: TGTGCCAGCAGCCAAGGTCTAGCCTCCAATGAGCAGTTCTTC. The chain joins TRBV4-2 to TRBJ2-1; D is possibly TRBD2 (5 bases). V lost 1 base to trimming and J lost 6 bases, with 10 bases between them. CDR3 length: 14 residues. Germline CDR1 LGHNA, CDR2 YNFKEQ.